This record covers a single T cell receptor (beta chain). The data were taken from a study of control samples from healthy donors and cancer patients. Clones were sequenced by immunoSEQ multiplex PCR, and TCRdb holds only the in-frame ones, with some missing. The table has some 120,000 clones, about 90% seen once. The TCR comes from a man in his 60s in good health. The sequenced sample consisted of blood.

The DNA of the CDR3 is TGTGCCAGTAGTATCAAGGGTGGGGCAGGGCGAAACTATGGCTACACCTTC. Amino acids: CASSIKGGAGRNYGYTF. This rearrangement joins TRBV19 to TRBJ1-2; possible D gene TRBD1, 5 bases. The CDR3 extends over 17 amino acids. With 3 bases removed from V and 2 bases from J, the gap between germline ends came to 19 bases. Germline lookup yields CDR1 LNHDA and CDR2 SQIVND (reference sequence). The entire variable domain, with the rest obtained from reference TRBV19 and TRBJ1-2, is as follows: DGGITQSPKYLFRKEGQNVTLSCEQNLNHDAMYWYRQDPGQGLRLIYYSQIVNDFQKGDIAEGYSVSREKKESFPLTVTSAQKNPTAFYLCASSIKGGAGRNYGYTFGSGTRLTVV.